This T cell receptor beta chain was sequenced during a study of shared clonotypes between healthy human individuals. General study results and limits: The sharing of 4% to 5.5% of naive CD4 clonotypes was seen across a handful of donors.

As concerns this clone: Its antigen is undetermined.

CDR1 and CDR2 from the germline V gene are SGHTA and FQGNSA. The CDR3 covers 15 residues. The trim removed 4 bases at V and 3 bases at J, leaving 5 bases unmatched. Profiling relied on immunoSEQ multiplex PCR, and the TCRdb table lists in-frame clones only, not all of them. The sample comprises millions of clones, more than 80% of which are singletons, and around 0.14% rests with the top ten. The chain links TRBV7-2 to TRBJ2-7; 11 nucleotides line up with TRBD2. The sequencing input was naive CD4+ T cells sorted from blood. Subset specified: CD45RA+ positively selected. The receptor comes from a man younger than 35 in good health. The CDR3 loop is CASSSATSGGYEQYF. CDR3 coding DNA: TGTGCCAGCAGCTCAGCTACTAGCGGGGGCTACGAGCAGTACTTC. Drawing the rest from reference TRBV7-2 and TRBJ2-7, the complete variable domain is GAGVSQSPSNKVTEKGKDVELRCDPISGHTALYWYRQSLGQGLEFLIYFQGNSAPDKSGLPSDRFSAERTGGSVSTLTIQRTQQEDSAVYLCASSSATSGGYEQYFGPGTRLTVT.